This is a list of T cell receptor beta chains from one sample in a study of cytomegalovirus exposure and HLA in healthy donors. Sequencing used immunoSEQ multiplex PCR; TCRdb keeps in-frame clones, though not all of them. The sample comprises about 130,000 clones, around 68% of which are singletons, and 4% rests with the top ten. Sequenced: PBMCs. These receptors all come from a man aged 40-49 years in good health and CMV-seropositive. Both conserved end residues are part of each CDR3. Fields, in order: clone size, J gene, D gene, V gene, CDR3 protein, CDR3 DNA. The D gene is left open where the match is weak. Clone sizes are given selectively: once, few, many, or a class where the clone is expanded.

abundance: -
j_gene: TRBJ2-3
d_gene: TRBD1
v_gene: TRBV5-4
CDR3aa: CASSPGTVLTDTQYF
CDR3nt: TGTGCCAGCAGCCCAGGGACAGTTTTGACAGATACGCAGTATTTT

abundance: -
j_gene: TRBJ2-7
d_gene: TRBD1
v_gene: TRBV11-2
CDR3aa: CASSLEPGGDEQYF
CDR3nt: TGTGCCAGCAGCTTAGAGCCAGGGGGCGACGAGCAGTACTTC

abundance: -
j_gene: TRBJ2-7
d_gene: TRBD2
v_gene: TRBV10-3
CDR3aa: CAISEGGTTYEQYF
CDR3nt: TGTGCCATCAGTGAGGGAGGGACTACCTACGAGCAGTACTTC

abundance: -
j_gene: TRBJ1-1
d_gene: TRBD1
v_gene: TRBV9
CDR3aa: CASSQGRDRGNTEAFF
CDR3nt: TGTGCCAGCAGCCAGGGCCGGGACAGGGGGAACACTGAAGCTTTCTTT

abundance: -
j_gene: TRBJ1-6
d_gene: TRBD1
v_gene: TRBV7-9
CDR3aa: CASSLEGADSPLHF
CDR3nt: TGTGCCAGCAGCTTAGAGGGGGCGGATTCACCCCTCCACTTT

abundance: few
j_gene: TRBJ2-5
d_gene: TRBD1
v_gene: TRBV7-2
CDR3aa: CASSGRQGLWETQYF
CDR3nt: TGTGCCAGCAGCGGACGACAGGGGCTCTGGGAGACCCAGTACTTC

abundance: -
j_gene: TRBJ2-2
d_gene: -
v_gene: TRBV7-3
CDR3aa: CASSPYNTGELFF
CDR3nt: TGTGCCAGCAGCCCCTACAACACCGGGGAGCTGTTTTTT

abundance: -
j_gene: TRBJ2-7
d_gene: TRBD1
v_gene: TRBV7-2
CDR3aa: CASSLAGPGTGELGYEQYF
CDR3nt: TGTGCCAGCAGCTTAGCTGGTCCAGGGACAGGGGAATTGGGGTACGAGCAGTACTTC

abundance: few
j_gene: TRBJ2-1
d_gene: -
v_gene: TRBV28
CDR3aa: CASSPFSYNEQFF
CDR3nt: TGTGCCAGCAGCCCATTCTCCTACAATGAGCAGTTCTTC

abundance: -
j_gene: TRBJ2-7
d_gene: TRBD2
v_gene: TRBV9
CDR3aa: CASSVGLAGDYEQYF
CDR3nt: TGTGCCAGCAGCGTAGGCCTAGCGGGAGACTACGAGCAGTACTTC

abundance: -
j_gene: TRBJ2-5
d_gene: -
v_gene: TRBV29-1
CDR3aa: CSLLGREQTQYF
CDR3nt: TGCAGCCTTTTGGGCAGGGAACAGACCCAGTACTTC

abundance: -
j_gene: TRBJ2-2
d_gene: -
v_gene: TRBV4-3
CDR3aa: CASSSGGSYTGELFF
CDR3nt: TGCGCCAGCAGCTCGGGGGGCAGTTACACCGGGGAGCTGTTTTTT

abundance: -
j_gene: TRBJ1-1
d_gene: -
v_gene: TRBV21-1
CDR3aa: CASSKGTGLNTEAFF
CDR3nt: TGTGCCAGCAGCAAGGGGACAGGGTTGAACACTGAAGCTTTCTTT

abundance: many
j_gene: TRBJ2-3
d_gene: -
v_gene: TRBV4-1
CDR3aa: CASSPSQDTQYF
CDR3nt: TGCGCCAGCAGCCCCTCCCAGGATACGCAGTATTTT

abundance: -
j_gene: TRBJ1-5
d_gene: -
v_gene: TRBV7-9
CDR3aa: CASSRGEGRGQPQHF
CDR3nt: TGTGCCAGCAGCCGAGGGGAGGGAAGGGGTCAGCCCCAGCATTTT

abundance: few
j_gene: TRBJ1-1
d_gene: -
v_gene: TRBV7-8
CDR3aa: CASSSGVMNTEAFF
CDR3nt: TGTGCCAGCAGTTCAGGGGTCATGAACACTGAAGCTTTCTTT

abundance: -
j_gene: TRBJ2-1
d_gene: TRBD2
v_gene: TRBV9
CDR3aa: CASSVGSGLGYEQFF
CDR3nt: TGTGCCAGCAGCGTCGGGTCGGGACTAGGATATGAGCAGTTCTTC

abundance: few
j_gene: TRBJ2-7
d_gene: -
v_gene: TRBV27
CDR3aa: CASSPAGQYYEQYF
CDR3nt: TGTGCCAGCAGCCCCGCCGGACAGTACTACGAGCAGTACTTC

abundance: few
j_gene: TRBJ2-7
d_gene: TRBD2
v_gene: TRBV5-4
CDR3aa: CASSLEREGYEQYF
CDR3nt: TGTGCCAGCAGCTTGGAGCGGGAGGGCTACGAGCAGTACTTC

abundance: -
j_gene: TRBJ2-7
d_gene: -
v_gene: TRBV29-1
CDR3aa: CSARDPGDEQYF
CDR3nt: TGCAGCGCGAGGGATCCGGGGGACGAGCAGTACTTC

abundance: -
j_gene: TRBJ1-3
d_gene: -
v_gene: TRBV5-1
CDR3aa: CASSLEDVSSGNTIYF
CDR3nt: TGCGCCAGCAGCTTGGAAGATGTGAGCTCTGGAAACACCATATATTTT

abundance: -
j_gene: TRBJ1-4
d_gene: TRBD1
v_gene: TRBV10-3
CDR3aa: CAISDWTGGTATNEKLFF
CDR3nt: TGTGCCATCAGTGACTGGACAGGGGGAACAGCAACTAATGAAAAACTGTTTTTT

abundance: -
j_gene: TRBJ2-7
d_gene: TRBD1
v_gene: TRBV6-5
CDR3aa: CASSSDRAYEQYF
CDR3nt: TGTGCCAGCAGTTCCGACAGGGCCTACGAGCAGTACTTC

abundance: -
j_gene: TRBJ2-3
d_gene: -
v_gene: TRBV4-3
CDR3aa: CASSLGEAVADTQYF
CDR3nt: TGCGCCAGCAGCCTGGGGGAGGCGGTGGCAGATACGCAGTATTTT

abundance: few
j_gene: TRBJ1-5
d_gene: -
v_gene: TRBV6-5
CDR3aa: CASSYGGAGQPQHF
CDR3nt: TGTGCCAGCAGTTACGGGGGGGCCGGTCAGCCCCAGCATTTT

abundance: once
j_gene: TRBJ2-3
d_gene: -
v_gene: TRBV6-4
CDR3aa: CASSDRGTPGDTQYF
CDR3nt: TGTGCCAGCAGTGATAGAGGAACTCCGGGAGATACGCAGTATTTT

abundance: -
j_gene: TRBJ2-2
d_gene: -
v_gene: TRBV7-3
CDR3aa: CASSSPGSGELFF
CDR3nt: TGTGCCAGCAGCTCCCCAGGGTCCGGGGAGCTGTTTTTT

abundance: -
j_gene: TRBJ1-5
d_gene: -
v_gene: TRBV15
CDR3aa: CATSRVLYSNQPQHF
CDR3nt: TGTGCCACCAGCAGAGTACTTTATAGCAATCAGCCCCAGCATTTT

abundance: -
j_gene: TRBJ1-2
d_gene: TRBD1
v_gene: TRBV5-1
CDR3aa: CASSLLQGAYGYTF
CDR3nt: TGCGCCAGCAGCTTGTTACAGGGGGCGTATGGCTACACCTTC

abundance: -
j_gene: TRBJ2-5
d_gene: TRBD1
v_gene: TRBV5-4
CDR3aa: CASSSPRVGQGARETQYF
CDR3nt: TGTGCCAGCAGCTCGCCTCGTGTCGGACAGGGGGCGCGAGAGACCCAGTACTTC

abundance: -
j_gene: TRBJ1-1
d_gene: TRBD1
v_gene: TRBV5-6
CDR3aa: CANPGQGWNTEAFF
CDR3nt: TGTGCCAATCCGGGACAGGGGTGGAACACTGAAGCTTTCTTT

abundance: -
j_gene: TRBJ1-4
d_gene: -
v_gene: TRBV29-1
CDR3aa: CSVEGSWDEKLFF
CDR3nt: TGCAGCGTTGAAGGGAGTTGGGATGAAAAACTGTTTTTT

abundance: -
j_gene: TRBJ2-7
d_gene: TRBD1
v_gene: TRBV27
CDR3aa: CASSSTGTGGYEQYF
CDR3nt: TGTGCCAGCAGTTCCACCGGGACAGGGGGCTACGAGCAGTACTTC

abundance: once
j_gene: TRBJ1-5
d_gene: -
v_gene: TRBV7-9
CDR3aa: CASSNRDNPSQPQHF
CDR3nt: TGTGCCAGCAGCAATAGGGACAACCCGAGTCAGCCCCAGCATTTT

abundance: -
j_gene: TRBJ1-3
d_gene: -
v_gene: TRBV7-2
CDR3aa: CASSLGGSGNTIYF
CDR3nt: TGTGCCAGCAGCTTAGGGGGCAGTGGAAACACCATATATTTT

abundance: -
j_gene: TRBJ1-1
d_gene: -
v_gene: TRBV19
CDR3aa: CASSIGGGTEAFF
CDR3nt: TGTGCCAGTAGTATTGGGGGAGGCACTGAAGCTTTCTTT

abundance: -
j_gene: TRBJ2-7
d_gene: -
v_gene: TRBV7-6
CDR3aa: CASSPLRDEQYF
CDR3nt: TGTGCCAGCAGCCCCTTGAGGGACGAGCAGTACTTC

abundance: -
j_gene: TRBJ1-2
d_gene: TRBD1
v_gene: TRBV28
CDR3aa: CASSRGDSNYGYTF
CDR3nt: TGTGCCAGCAGTCGCGGGGACAGTAACTATGGCTACACCTTC

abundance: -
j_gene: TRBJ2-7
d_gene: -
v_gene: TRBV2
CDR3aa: CASRVGTTTYEQYF
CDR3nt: TGTGCCAGCAGGGTAGGGACAACTACCTACGAGCAGTACTTC

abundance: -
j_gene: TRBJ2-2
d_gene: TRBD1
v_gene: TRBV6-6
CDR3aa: CASSDRGNTGELFF
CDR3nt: TGTGCCAGCAGCGACAGGGGAAACACCGGGGAGCTGTTTTTT

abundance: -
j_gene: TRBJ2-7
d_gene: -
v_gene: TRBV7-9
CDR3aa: CASMGGSYEQYF
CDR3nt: TGTGCCAGCATGGGGGGATCCTACGAGCAGTACTTC

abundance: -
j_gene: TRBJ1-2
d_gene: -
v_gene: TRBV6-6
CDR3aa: CASSYGSYGYTF
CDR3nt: TGTGCCAGCAGTTACGGGAGTTATGGCTACACCTTC

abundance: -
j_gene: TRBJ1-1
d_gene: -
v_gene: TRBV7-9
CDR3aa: CASSFLNTEAFF
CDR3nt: TGTGCCAGCAGCTTTTTAAACACTGAAGCTTTCTTT

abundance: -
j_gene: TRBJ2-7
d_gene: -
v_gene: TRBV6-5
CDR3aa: CASSYSHRDEQYF
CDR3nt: TGTGCCAGCAGTTACTCGCACAGGGACGAGCAGTACTTC

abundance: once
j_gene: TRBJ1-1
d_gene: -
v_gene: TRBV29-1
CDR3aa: CSVARETEAFF
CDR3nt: TGCAGCGTTGCGCGGGAAACTGAAGCTTTCTTT

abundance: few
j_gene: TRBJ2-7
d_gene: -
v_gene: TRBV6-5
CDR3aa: CASSYSDRTYEQYF
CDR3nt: TGTGCCAGCAGTTACTCGGACAGAACCTACGAGCAGTACTTC

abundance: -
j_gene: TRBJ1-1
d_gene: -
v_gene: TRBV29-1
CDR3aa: CSVQTGIMNTEAFF
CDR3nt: TGCAGCGTTCAAACAGGGATAATGAACACTGAAGCTTTCTTT

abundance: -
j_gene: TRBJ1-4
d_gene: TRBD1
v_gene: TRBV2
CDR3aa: CASSLGQGSEKLFF
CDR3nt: TGTGCCAGCAGTCTCGGACAGGGGTCAGAAAAACTGTTTTTT

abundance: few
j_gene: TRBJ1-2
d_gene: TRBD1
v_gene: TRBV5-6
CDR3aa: CASSSEQGARGYTF
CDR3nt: TGTGCCAGCAGCTCCGAACAGGGGGCGCGGGGCTACACCTTC

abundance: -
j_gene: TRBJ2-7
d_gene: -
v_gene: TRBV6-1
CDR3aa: CASSEPIGAPYEQYF
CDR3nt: TGTGCCAGCAGTGAACCGATAGGGGCTCCCTACGAGCAGTACTTC

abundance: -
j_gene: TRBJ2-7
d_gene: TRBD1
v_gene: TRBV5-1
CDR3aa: CASSWDSYEQYF
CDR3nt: TGCGCCAGCAGCTGGGACAGTTACGAGCAGTACTTC